This entry lists 25 T cell receptor beta chains sequenced from one sample in a study of T cell clones after liver transplantation. Sequencing used immunoSEQ multiplex PCR; TCRdb keeps in-frame clones, though not all of them. The sample includes more than 100,000 clones, approximately 79% seen only once; the top ten take approximately 3%. The specimen was CD4+ T cells from blood, collected around 49 months after liver transplant. Every receptor here comes from a human patient who received a liver transplant. Some T cells may be transferred from the graft donor.

The V and J genes are TRBV29-1 and TRBJ2-7, with D unclear. Germline CDR1 SQVTM, CDR2 ANQGSEA. The CDR3 is 12 residues long. The V end was cut by 6 bases, the J end by 4 bases, with 13 bases between. The CDR3 region has the DNA TGCAGCGTCCGATCTTTGGGGTACGAGCAGTACTTC. Protein: CSVRSLGYEQYF.

The chain links TRBV15 to TRBJ1-4; maybe TRBD1 (5 bases). Per the germline V gene, CDR1 is LNHNV and CDR2 is YYDKDF (reference sequence). CDR3 length: 15 residues. Trimming took 0 bases from V and 8 from J, leaving 13 bases between them. For the CDR3, the DNA is TGTGCCACCAGCAGAGAAGGGGAGGTCTTCGAAAAACTGTTTTTT. It codes for CATSREGEVFEKLFF.

J is TRBJ2-7 and V is TRBV4-1; D tentatively fits TRBD1 or TRBD2 (6 bases each). With 0 bases removed from V and 8 bases from J, the gap between germline ends came to 17 bases. CDR1 and CDR2 from the germline V gene are MGHRA and YSYEKL. This CDR3 contains 15 residues. CDR3 sequence reads: CASSQEDLSGAQQYF. DNA of the CDR3: TGCGCCAGCAGCCAAGAAGATTTATCGGGGGCACAGCAGTACTTC.

This chain connects TRBV2 to TRBJ2-7; possibly TRBD2 for D (5 bases). This CDR3 comprises 12 residues. V lost 6 bases to trimming and J lost 0 bases, with 6 bases between them. Germline V gene lookup returns CDR1 SNHLY and CDR2 FYNNEI. The chain's CDR3 is CASREVSYEQYF. The CDR3 nucleotides are TGTGCCAGCAGGGAGGTCTCCTACGAGCAGTACTTC.

The chain joins TRBV7-3 to TRBJ2-5; 7 positions match TRBD1. This CDR3 is built from 15 residues. V lost 4 bases to trimming and J lost 1 base; unmatched junction nucleotides: 6. The V gene's germline CDR1 is SGHTA and CDR2 FQGTGA. The CDR3 DNA follows: TGTGCCAGCAGCTCCAATACAGGGGTCCAAGAGACCCAGTACTTC. Amino acids: CASSSNTGVQETQYF. Combining the CDR3 with reference TRBV7-3 and TRBJ2-5 gives the whole variable domain GAGVSQTPSNKVTEKGKYVELRCDPISGHTALYWYRQSLGQGPEFLIYFQGTGAADDSGLPNDRFFAVRPEGSVSTLKIQRTERGDSAVYLCASSSNTGVQETQYFGPGTRLLVL.

V is TRBV12-5 and J is TRBJ1-5; 7 nucleotides match TRBD1. Per the germline V gene, CDR1 is LGHNT and CDR2 is FRNRAP. The trim removed 4 bases at V and 1 base at J, leaving 4 bases unmatched. The CDR3 sequence is 15 residues long. The CDR3 reads CASGSSGQSNQPQHF. CDR3 DNA: TGTGCTAGTGGTTCCTCGGGACAGAGCAATCAGCCCCAGCATTTT. The whole variable domain, filled in from reference TRBV12-5 and TRBJ1-5, reads DARVTQTPRHKVTEMGQEVTMRCQPILGHNTVFWYRQTMMQGLELLAYFRNRAPLDDSGMPKDRFSAEMPDATLATLKIQPSEPRDSAVYFCASGSSGQSNQPQHFGDGTRLSIL.

The chain's CDR3 is CASSEYRQGDYEQYF. The CDR3, as DNA: TGTGCCAGCAGTGAATATAGGCAGGGAGACTACGAGCAGTACTTC. V usage is TRBV25-1 and J usage is TRBJ2-5; D possibly uses TRBD1 or TRBD2 (5 bases each). The DNA end is more similar to TRBJ2-7, so the J call may be wrong. The CDR3 is 15 residues long. Germline-derived CDR1 and CDR2 are MGHDK and SYGVNS.

This rearrangement joins TRBV27 to TRBJ1-4; TRBD1 matches at 7 bases. V shed 5 bases, J shed 8 bases, and the junction held 8 bases outside the gene matches. The CDR3 loop spans 14 amino acids. Germline CDR1 is MNHEY and CDR2 is SMNVEV (reference sequence). The CDR3 sequence: CASSPNRGQEKLFF. CDR3 bases: TGTGCCAGCAGTCCCAACAGGGGTCAAGAAAAACTGTTTTTT.

The chain employs TRBV5-1 and TRBJ2-1; perhaps D is TRBD1 or TRBD2 (5 bases each). This CDR3 is 14 amino acids long. The V gene's germline CDR1 is SGHRS and CDR2 YFSETQ. Trimming left V 4 bases short and J 8 bases short, with 16 bases between. For the CDR3, the DNA is TGCGCCAGCAGCACGGGACCCCCGAGCGATGAGCAGTTCTTC. Protein sequence: CASSTGPPSDEQFF.

This sequence joins TRBV10-3 and TRBJ1-2, with D possibly matching TRBD1 (6 bases). V lost 4 bases to trimming and J lost 4 bases, with 10 bases between them. Germline CDR1 reads ENHRY; CDR2 reads SYGVKD. This CDR3 comprises 13 residues. CDR3 protein: CAISGQVSYGYTF. CDR3 in DNA: TGTGCCATCAGTGGACAGGTCAGCTATGGCTACACCTTC.

Only one count was recorded for this clone. J is TRBJ1-3 and V is TRBV6-1; 9 positions agree with TRBD1. V was clipped by 10 bases and J by 4 bases; unmatched bases: 8. Germline-derived CDR1 and CDR2 are MNHNS and SASEGT. The CDR3 covers 14 residues. CDR3 nucleotide sequence: TGTGCCACCCAACAGGGGGCAGGAGGAAACACCATATATTTT. Translation gives CATQQGAGGNTIYF.

CDR3 in DNA: TGTGCCAGCAGTCCCCCCACGGGGAGGGGTGGTTACGAGCAGTACTTC. Its protein is CASSPPTGRGGYEQYF. This sequence joins TRBV28 and TRBJ2-7, with 7 bases that match TRBD2. Germline values: CDR1 MDHEN, CDR2 SYDVKM. The CDR3 extends over 16 amino acids. After removal of 5 bases from V and 4 bases from J, the junction contained 14 bases not matched to a gene.

This clone was detected only a few times. V usage is TRBV4-1 and J usage is TRBJ2-2; tentative D call: TRBD2 (5 bases). The CDR3 has 17 residues. CDR1 is MGHRA and CDR2 is YSYEKL in the germline V gene. Trimming stripped 0 bases from V and 6 bases from J, with 17 bases between. In DNA, the CDR3 is TGCGCCAGCAGCCAAGATCGTAGTCCAAGGCGGGCCGGGGAGCTGTTTTTT. Translation gives CASSQDRSPRRAGELFF.

This clone was counted a single time. This chain joins TRBV10-3 and TRBJ2-3; 12 nucleotides line up with TRBD2. This CDR3 is 16 amino acids long. Germline CDR1 is ENHRY and CDR2 is SYGVKD. Trimming at V came to 4 bases and at J to 3 bases, leaving 5 bases not matched to a gene. CDR3 sequence reads: CAISGLAGAGTDTQYF. In DNA, the CDR3 is TGTGCCATCAGTGGACTAGCGGGGGCTGGAACAGATACGCAGTATTTT.

This chain links TRBV7-8 with TRBJ2-1; possibly TRBD1 or TRBD2 for D (5 bases each). This CDR3 region has 15 residues. V lost 4 bases to trimming and J lost 4 bases, with 14 bases between them. Germline CDR1 SGHVS, CDR2 FQNEAQ. CDR3 sequence: CASSSGGTRYNEQFF. DNA for the CDR3: TGTGCCAGCAGCTCCGGTGGGACGCGATACAATGAGCAGTTCTTC.

The chain employs TRBV30 and TRBJ2-7; TRBD1 is a possible D gene (5 bases). V gave up 4 bases and J gave up 6 bases, with 10 bases separating them. The length of the CDR3 is 11 residues. Germline values: CDR1 GTSNPN, CDR2 SVGIG (reference sequence). CDR3 bases: TGTGCCTGGAATAGGGGAATCGAGCAGTACTTC. Residues: CAWNRGIEQYF.

This clone came up a few times. The chain combines TRBV10-2 with TRBJ2-2; TRBD1 matches 8 bases. J lost 4 bases, V lost 6 bases, and 4 bases had no gene match. Germline V gives CDR1 WSHSY, CDR2 SAAADI. The CDR3 length is 14 residues. CDR3 in amino acids: CASRTQGGTGELFF. DNA of the CDR3: TGCGCCAGCAGGACACAGGGGGGCACCGGGGAGCTGTTTTTT.

This chain connects TRBV27 to TRBJ2-2, with 7 bases aligning to TRBD1. With 5 bases clipped from V and 4 bases from J, the junction kept 4 bases outside the gene matches. CDR1 MNHEY and CDR2 SMNVEV come from the germline V gene (reference sequence). The CDR3 length is 14 residues. CDR3 nucleotide sequence: TGTGCCAGCAGTCTGGGACAGACCACCGGGGAGCTGTTTTTT. Translation: CASSLGQTTGELFF.

This chain joins TRBV7-2 and TRBJ2-7, with TRBD2 matching 10 bases. CDR1 and CDR2 (germline): SGHTA, FQGNSA. Unmatched junction bases numbered 4, after V lost 5 bases and J lost 3 bases. CDR3 length: 14 amino acids. The DNA of the CDR3 is TGTGCCAGCAGCCCCGGGACTAGCGACTACGAGCAGTACTTC. It codes for CASSPGTSDYEQYF.

V and J are TRBV6-1 and TRBJ1-2, with D tentatively TRBD1 (5 bases). Germline V gene data show CDR1 as MNHNS and CDR2 as SASEGT. The V and J ends lost 3 bases and 4 bases respectively, with 9 bases between them. CDR3 length: 13 residues. The CDR3: CASSEGRGYGYTF. Here the CDR3 DNA reads TGTGCCAGCAGTGAGGGTAGGGGCTATGGCTACACCTTC.

The chain carries TRBV7-2 and TRBJ2-2, with no clear D. V lost 3 bases to trimming and J lost 7 bases, with 12 bases between them. Germline CDR1 is SGHTA and CDR2 is FQGNSA. The CDR3 loop spans 14 amino acids. The CDR3 loop reads CASSLQTHFGELFF. CDR3 bases: TGTGCCAGCAGCTTGCAAACGCATTTCGGGGAGCTGTTTTTT. Full variable domain (remainder filled in from reference TRBV7-2 and TRBJ2-2): GAGVSQSPSNKVTEKGKDVELRCDPISGHTALYWYRQSLGQGLEFLIYFQGNSAPDKSGLPSDRFSAERTGGSVSTLTIQRTQQEDSAVYLCASSLQTHFGELFFGEGSRLTVL.

The genes are TRBV7-8 and TRBJ1-5; TRBD1 is a possible D gene (6 bases). V gave up 5 bases and J gave up 6 bases, with 20 bases separating them. The CDR3 contains 16 residues. CDR1 and CDR2 (germline): SGHVS, FQNEAQ. The CDR3 nucleotides are TGTGCCAGCAGCCTAAATCCTCCCAGGGGATCTCAGCCCCAGCATTTT. It codes for CASSLNPPRGSQPQHF.

This clone was recorded a few times. This chain connects TRBV7-9 to TRBJ1-1; maybe TRBD1 (5 bases). Trimming stripped 6 bases from V and 4 bases from J, with 15 bases between. Germline CDR1 is SEHNR and CDR2 is FQNEAQ (reference sequence). The CDR3 has 14 residues. CDR3 DNA sequence: TGTGCCAGCAGTCGAGACGATGGGGGCACTGAAGCTTTCTTT. This codes for CASSRDDGGTEAFF. Based on the CDR3 plus reference TRBV7-9 and TRBJ1-1, the full variable domain is DTGVSQNPRHKITKRGQNVTFRCDPISEHNRLYWYRQTLGQGPEFLTYFQNEAQLEKSRLLSDRFSAERPKGSFSTLEIQRTEQGDSAMYLCASSRDDGGTEAFFGQGTRLTVV.

This chain links TRBV5-4 with TRBJ1-2; TRBD1 matches at 10 bases. The junction had 9 bases not matched to a gene; V was cut back by 4 bases and J by 3 bases. Germline CDR1 is SGHNT and CDR2 is YYREEE (reference sequence). The CDR3 contains 16 residues. CDR3 nucleotide sequence: TGTGCCAGCAGCGACGACAGGGGGCGCATTCACTATGGCTACACCTTC. Its translation is CASSDDRGRIHYGYTF.

This clone was picked up a small number of times. This rearrangement joins TRBV10-2 to TRBJ2-3, with D perhaps TRBD2 (6 bases). The CDR3 sequence is 16 residues long. Trimming pared 7 bases from V and 1 base from J, leaving 18 bases between. Germline V gene sequence: CDR1 WSHSY, CDR2 SAAADI. CDR3 coding DNA: TGCGCCAGCACTCCCAGGAGGCGGGGAGGCACAGATACGCAGTATTTT. It is translated as CASTPRRRGGTDTQYF.